The 14 T cell receptor beta chains below were found in one sample sequenced in a study of blood T cell repertoires in COVID-19. Clones were read by immunoSEQ multiplex PCR, and TCRdb kept only the in-frame ones, dropping some. The profile covers 150,000 to 200,000 clones, with roughly 83% appearing a single time and around 9% taken by the ten largest. Sequencing was performed on PBMCs or T cells enriched from blood (not recorded which). These receptors were collected from a woman aged 30 to 39 who had recovered from COVID-19.

The chain has TRBV3-1 (or the pseudogene TRBV3-2) and TRBJ1-2; no clear D gene. Germline CDR1 reads LGHDT; CDR2 reads YNNKEL (reference sequence). The CDR3 has 15 residues. V was shortened by 1 base and J by 0 bases, with 9 bases between the two germline ends. The CDR3 DNA is TGTGCCAGCAGCCAAGGGTTAGAACCTAACTATGGCTACACCTTC. Translation gives CASSQGLEPNYGYTF.

The chain joins TRBV28 to TRBJ2-7; 7 bases are shared with TRBD2. Losses at the gene ends were 6 bases for V and 5 bases for J; bases not matched to a gene: 10. Germline V gene lookup returns CDR1 MDHEN and CDR2 SYDVKM. The CDR3 extends over 14 amino acids. This CDR3 is CASRSGREGHEQYF. CDR3 DNA sequence: TGTGCCAGCAGATCGGGGAGGGAAGGGCACGAGCAGTACTTC.

The rearrangement links TRBV3-1 (or the pseudogene TRBV3-2) to TRBJ1-2; 10 nucleotides line up with TRBD1. Germline CDR1 reads LGHDT; CDR2 reads YNNKEL (reference sequence). The CDR3 has 14 amino acids. V was pared by 4 bases and J by 4 bases, with 3 bases of the junction left unmatched. CDR3 protein: CASSLGTGVYGYTF. The CDR3, as DNA: TGTGCCAGCAGCCTCGGGACAGGGGTCTATGGCTACACCTTC.

This chain uses TRBV28 with TRBJ1-1; D gene uncertain. The CDR3 runs 12 residues. V lost 5 bases to trimming and J lost 1 base, with 5 bases between them. Looked up from germline, CDR1 is MDHEN and CDR2 is SYDVKM. The CDR3 here is CASSIRNTEAFF. Written as DNA, the CDR3 is TGTGCCAGCAGTATTAGGAACACTGAAGCTTTCTTT.

This clone was seen a few times. The V call is TRBV5-4, the J call TRBJ2-5, with D possibly being TRBD1 (6 bases). This CDR3 spans 15 amino acids. Trimming took 4 bases from V and 4 from J, leaving 17 bases between them. Germline V lookup: CDR1 SGHNT, CDR2 YYREEE (reference sequence). The CDR3 region has the DNA TGTGCCAGCAGCCCTACCCCACAGGGTTCAGAGACCCAGTACTTC. Protein sequence: CASSPTPQGSETQYF.

The chain is built from TRBV6-1 and TRBJ2-3; weak D call: TRBD1 (6 bases). Germline CDR1 is MNHNS and CDR2 is SASEGT. The ends were cut back, 3 bases at V and 2 bases at J, with 12 bases in the middle. This CDR3 contains 15 residues. The CDR3 region is CASSEGHRLTDTQYF. The CDR3 DNA reads as TGTGCCAGCAGTGAGGGACACCGACTCACAGATACGCAGTATTTT.

This sequence joins TRBV14 and TRBJ1-3, with 8 bases fitting TRBD1. Losses at the gene ends were 2 bases for V and 1 base for J; bases not matched to a gene: 7. The germline V gene has CDR1 SGHDN and CDR2 FVKESK. The CDR3 is 17 amino acids. The CDR3 loop reads CASSQRQGATSGNTIYF. The DNA of the CDR3 is TGTGCCAGCAGCCAAAGGCAGGGGGCAACTTCTGGAAACACCATATATTTT.

The DNA of the CDR3 is TGCGCCAGCAGCGGGACAGGGGGCGCTGATGGGGCCAACGTCCTGACTTTC. It translates to CASSGTGGADGANVLTF. The genes are TRBV5-1 and TRBJ2-6; 12 positions agree with TRBD1. Germline V lookup: CDR1 SGHRS, CDR2 YFSETQ. The CDR3 is 17 amino acids. V lost 4 bases to trimming and J lost 3 bases; unmatched junction nucleotides: 5.

The chain is built from TRBV27 and TRBJ2-1, with 7 bases fitting TRBD2. Trimming took 6 bases from V and 4 from J; bases not matched to a gene: 6. CDR1 MNHEY and CDR2 SMNVEV come from the germline V gene (reference sequence). This CDR3 is built from 14 residues. The CDR3 nucleotides read TGTGCCAGCAGCGTAGCGGGCCTTTACAATGAGCAGTTCTTC. Amino acids: CASSVAGLYNEQFF.

The chain employs TRBV28 and TRBJ2-1; 14 nucleotides match TRBD2. Unmatched junction bases numbered 11, after V lost 7 bases and J lost 0 bases. The CDR3 runs 19 residues. Germline V gene lookup returns CDR1 MDHEN and CDR2 SYDVKM. The CDR3 region is CASTTGLAGGFSSYNEQFF. CDR3 sequence (DNA): TGTGCCAGCACGACAGGACTAGCGGGAGGTTTTAGCTCCTACAATGAGCAGTTCTTC.

The chain couples TRBV5-1 to TRBJ2-1; a weak D match, TRBD2 (6 bases). V gave up 4 bases and J gave up 4 bases, with 21 bases separating them. Germline V gene data show CDR1 as SGHRS and CDR2 as YFSETQ. This CDR3 has 17 residues. The CDR3 loop reads CASSPGVGPIIYNEQFF. The CDR3, as DNA: TGCGCCAGCAGCCCGGGGGTAGGACCCATCATTTACAATGAGCAGTTCTTC.

CDR3 loop: CASSYSGQFPYNEQFF. The CDR3 DNA reads TGTGCCAGCAGCTACTCGGGACAGTTTCCCTACAATGAGCAGTTCTTC. The gene calls are TRBV25-1 and TRBJ2-1; 7 positions match TRBD1. With V trimmed by 6 bases and J by 2 bases, 10 bases remained unmatched. Germline CDR1 reads MGHDK; CDR2 reads SYGVNS. CDR3 length equals 16 residues.

V usage is TRBV4-1 and J usage is TRBJ2-1; possible D gene TRBD2, 6 bases. CDR1 and CDR2 from the germline V gene are MGHRA and YSYEKL. V dropped 0 bases and J dropped 15 bases, with 12 bases sitting between them. This CDR3 is built from 12 residues. The CDR3 protein is CASSQERDMRFF. As DNA, the CDR3 is TGCGCCAGCAGCCAAGAGCGGGATATGCGGTTCTTC.

The genes are TRBV7-9 and TRBJ2-3; possibly TRBD1 for D (5 bases). CDR3 length: 15 residues. Trimming took 2 bases from V and 0 from J, leaving 9 bases between them. From germline, CDR1 is SEHNR and CDR2 FQNEAQ (reference sequence). The CDR3 DNA reads as TGTGCCAGCAGCTTATCGTCAGGGAGCACAGATACGCAGTATTTT. It encodes CASSLSSGSTDTQYF.